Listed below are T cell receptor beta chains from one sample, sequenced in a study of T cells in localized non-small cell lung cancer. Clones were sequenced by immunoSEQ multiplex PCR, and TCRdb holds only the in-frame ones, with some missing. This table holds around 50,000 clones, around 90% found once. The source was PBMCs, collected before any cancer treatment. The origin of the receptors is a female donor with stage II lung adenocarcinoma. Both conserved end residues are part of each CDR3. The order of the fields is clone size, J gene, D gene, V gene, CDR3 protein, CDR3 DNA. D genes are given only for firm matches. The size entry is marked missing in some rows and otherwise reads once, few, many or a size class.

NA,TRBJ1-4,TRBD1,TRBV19,CASSIPVWTGPNEKLFF,TGTGCCAGTAGTATTCCCGTCTGGACAGGACCCAATGAAAAACTGTTTTTT
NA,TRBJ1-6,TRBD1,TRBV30,CAWSGTGRNSPLHF,TGTGCCTGGAGTGGGACAGGGAGGAATTCACCCCTCCACTTT
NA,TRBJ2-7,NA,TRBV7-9,CASSGKRRVTSYEQYF,TGTGCCAGCAGCGGAAAACGCAGGGTAACGTCCTACGAGCAGTACTTC
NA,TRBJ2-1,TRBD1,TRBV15,CATSEGTGGKNEQFF,TGTGCCACCAGCGAAGGGACAGGGGGCAAAAATGAGCAGTTCTTC
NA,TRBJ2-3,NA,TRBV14,CASSQEVRRAPDTQYF,TGTGCCAGCAGCCAAGAGGTCCGCAGGGCCCCAGATACGCAGTATTTT
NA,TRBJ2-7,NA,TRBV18,CASSPETYYEQYF,TGTGCCAGCTCACCGGAGACCTACTACGAGCAGTACTTC
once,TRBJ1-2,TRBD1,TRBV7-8,CASSFGTGAGGYTF,TGTGCCAGCAGCTTCGGGACAGGGGCGGGTGGCTACACCTTC
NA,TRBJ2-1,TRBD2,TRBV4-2,CASSQSGLAGDNEQFF,TGTGCCAGCAGCCAATCCGGACTAGCGGGGGATAATGAGCAGTTCTTC
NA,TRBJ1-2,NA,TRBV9,CASSVEGVGYGYTF,TGTGCCAGCAGCGTAGAGGGGGTCGGCTATGGCTACACCTTC
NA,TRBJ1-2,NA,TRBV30,CAWGTAYGYTF,TGTGCCTGGGGGACGGCCTATGGCTACACCTTC
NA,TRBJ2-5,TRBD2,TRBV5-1,CASSSLAGAKETQYF,TGCGCCAGCAGCTCCCTAGCGGGGGCGAAAGAGACCCAGTACTTC
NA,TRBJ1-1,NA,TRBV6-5,CASSLEGIDTEAFF,TGTGCCAGCAGCCTGGAGGGGATCGACACTGAAGCTTTCTTT
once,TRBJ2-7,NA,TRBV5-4,CASSFQGPYEQYF,TGTGCCAGCAGCTTCCAGGGCCCCTACGAGCAGTACTTC
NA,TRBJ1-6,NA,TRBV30,CAWSRGPSYNSPLHF,TGTGCCTGGAGCAGGGGCCCCTCCTATAATTCACCCCTCCACTTT
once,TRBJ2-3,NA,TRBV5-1,CASSFGKPTDTQYF,TGCGCCAGCAGCTTCGGGAAGCCCACAGATACGCAGTATTTT
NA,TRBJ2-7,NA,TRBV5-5,CASSQGASYEQYF,TGTGCCAGCAGCCAAGGTGCGTCCTACGAGCAGTACTTC
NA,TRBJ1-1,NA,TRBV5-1,CASSPQWNTEAFF,TGCGCCAGCAGCCCGCAGTGGAACACTGAAGCTTTCTTT
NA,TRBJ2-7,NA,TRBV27,CASSQGPDYEQYF,TGTGCCAGCAGTCAGGGACCGGACTACGAGCAGTACTTC
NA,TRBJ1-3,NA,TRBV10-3,CAITGATSGNTIYF,TGTGCCATCACGGGGGCTACCTCTGGAAACACCATATATTTT
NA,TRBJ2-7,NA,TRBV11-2,CASSLEIGYEQYF,TGTGCCAGCAGCTTAGAAATCGGCTACGAGCAGTACTTC
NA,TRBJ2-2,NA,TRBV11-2,CASSSQPRRGRGDTGELFF,TGTGCCAGCAGCTCACAACCGCGAAGGGGGCGGGGAGACACCGGGGAGCTGTTTTTT
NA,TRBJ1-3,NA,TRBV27,CASGALGNTIYF,TGTGCCAGCGGGGCCTTAGGAAACACCATATATTTT